One sample yielded the 13 T cell receptor beta chains listed below, sequenced in a study of STAT5B mutations in CD4+ large granular lymphocyte leukemia. Generated by immunoSEQ multiplex PCR, the TCRdb table keeps only in-frame clones and is missing some. The table lists just over 40,000 clones, roughly 79% of them singletons. The sequenced sample was CD4+ T cells from blood buffy coats. Receptors were obtained from a human donor in good health.

This chain joins TRBV7-2 and TRBJ2-7, with TRBD1 as a possible D gene (5 bases). The germline V gene has CDR1 SGHTA and CDR2 FQGNSA. V gave up 4 bases and J gave up 6 bases, with 10 bases separating them. This CDR3 is built from 12 residues. CDR3 DNA sequence: TGTGCCAGCAGCTCGGACACACGCGAGCAGTACTTC. This sequence encodes CASSSDTREQYF.

The chain combines TRBV6-1 with TRBJ1-2; D uncertain. The CDR3 is made up of 13 amino acids. Trimming removed 11 bases at V and 4 bases at J, with 17 bases between. Germline V lookup: CDR1 MNHNS, CDR2 SASEGT. CDR3 sequence reads: CAGREYASYGYTF. In DNA form, the CDR3 reads TGTGCCGGGAGGGAGTATGCTAGCTATGGCTACACCTTC.

This clone was seen only a few times. The chain has TRBV19 and TRBJ1-5, with 9 bases aligning to TRBD1. J lost 6 bases, V lost 0 bases, and 3 bases had no gene match. Germline loops: CDR1 LNHDA, CDR2 SQIVND (reference sequence). The CDR3 is 15 residues long. As DNA, the CDR3 is TGTGCCAGTAGTATAGAGGACAGGGGAAGTCAGCCCCAGCATTTT. Translation gives CASSIEDRGSQPQHF. Filled out from reference TRBV19 and TRBJ1-5, the complete variable domain reads DGGITQSPKYLFRKEGQNVTLSCEQNLNHDAMYWYRQDPGQGLRLIYYSQIVNDFQKGDIAEGYSVSREKKESFPLTVTSAQKNPTAFYLCASSIEDRGSQPQHFGDGTRLSIL.

This clone was counted a few times. The V call is TRBV2, the J call TRBJ2-3, with D tentatively TRBD2 (5 bases). Trimming took 4 bases from V and 2 from J, leaving 10 bases between them. Germline loops: CDR1 SNHLY, CDR2 FYNNEI. The CDR3 is 14 amino acids. The CDR3 nucleotides are TGTGCCAGCAGTGGGACTGGAAACACAGATACGCAGTATTTT. It encodes CASSGTGNTDTQYF.

This chain links TRBV9 with TRBJ2-2; 8 nucleotides match TRBD1. The CDR3 is made up of 15 amino acids. Germline values: CDR1 SGDLS, CDR2 YYNGEE. The V gene end was trimmed by 0 bases and the J gene end by 4 bases; junction bases not matched to a gene: 2. CDR3 sequence: CASSVGGTGTGELFF. As DNA, the CDR3 is TGTGCCAGCAGCGTAGGGGGGACAGGCACCGGGGAGCTGTTTTTT.

The chain links TRBV11-3 to TRBJ2-3; D unclear. V was pared by 5 bases and J by 4 bases, with 7 bases between. This CDR3 is 12 amino acids long. Germline lookup yields CDR1 SGHNT and CDR2 YENEEA. The CDR3 here is CASSPAADTQYF. DNA for the CDR3: TGTGCCAGCAGCCCGGCGGCAGATACGCAGTATTTT.

The chain joins TRBV5-4 to TRBJ1-4; no definite D call. V was pared by 2 bases and J by 7 bases, with 12 bases between. Germline values: CDR1 SGHNT, CDR2 YYREEE (reference sequence). This CDR3 spans 14 amino acids. The CDR3 here is CASSFLEGGEKLFF. For the CDR3, the DNA is TGTGCCAGCAGCTTCTTGGAGGGTGGTGAAAAACTGTTTTTT.

The V call is TRBV7-3, the J call TRBJ2-5, with TRBD2 matching 7 bases. Germline-derived CDR1 and CDR2 are SGHTA and FQGTGA. The J segment lost 2 bases and the V segment lost 2 bases, leaving 5 bases of the junction unmatched. CDR3 length: 15 amino acids. This chain's CDR3 is CASSLEAGIQETQYF. CDR3 in DNA: TGTGCCAGCAGCTTAGAAGCGGGGATTCAAGAGACCCAGTACTTC.

The chain has TRBV14 and TRBJ1-1; 7 bases line up with TRBD1. Trimming removed 5 bases from V and 4 bases from J; junction bases left unmatched: 4. CDR1 is SGHDN and CDR2 is FVKESK in the germline V gene. The length of the CDR3 is 13 residues. CDR3 nucleotides: TGTGCCAGCAGCGCACAGGGGAGCACTGAAGCTTTCTTT. It is translated as CASSAQGSTEAFF.

The genes are TRBV11-2 and TRBJ1-2, with 7 bases matching TRBD1. The CDR3 runs to 15 residues. The trim removed 2 bases at V and 2 bases at J, leaving 5 bases unmatched. Germline CDR1 is SGHAT and CDR2 is FQNNGV. The chain's CDR3 is CASSLKTGLNYGYTF. The CDR3 DNA sequence: TGTGCCAGCAGCTTAAAGACAGGGCTCAACTATGGCTACACCTTC.

This clone has just a few counts. The chain uses TRBV30 and TRBJ1-1; D might be TRBD1 (6 bases). Germline V gene sequence: CDR1 GTSNPN, CDR2 SVGIG (reference sequence). This CDR3 contains 17 residues. The V and J ends lost 5 bases and 1 base respectively, with 23 bases between them. For the CDR3, the DNA is TGTGCCTGGGGCAAAGCAAGGGGGTCGCGATGGAACACTGAAGCTTTCTTT. It specifies CAWGKARGSRWNTEAFF. Full variable domain (remainder filled in from reference TRBV30 and TRBJ1-1): SQTIHQWPATLVQPVGSPLSLECTVEGTSNPNLYWYRQAAGRGLQLLFYSVGIGQISSEVPQNLSASRPQDRQFILSSKKLLLSDSGFYLCAWGKARGSRWNTEAFFGQGTRLTVV.

This chain uses TRBV5-4 with TRBJ2-7; 14 nucleotides agree with TRBD2. The CDR3 has 17 residues. Unmatched junction bases numbered 9, after V lost 4 bases and J lost 3 bases. Germline CDR1 is SGHNT and CDR2 is YYREEE (reference sequence). The DNA for the CDR3 is TGTGCCAGCAGCCCTGCCGGGACTAGCGGGGGCTACTACGAGCAGTACTTC. Encoded protein: CASSPAGTSGGYYEQYF.

The chain combines TRBV6-1 with TRBJ1-4; 7 bases line up with TRBD1. In germline, CDR1 is MNHNS, CDR2 SASEGT. This CDR3 spans 16 amino acids. V shed 4 bases and J 8 bases; nucleotides not matched to a gene: 13. The CDR3 DNA reads TGTGCCAGCAGTGTGGTACCGACAGGGAATGGGGAAAAACTGTTTTTT. Its translation is CASSVVPTGNGEKLFF.